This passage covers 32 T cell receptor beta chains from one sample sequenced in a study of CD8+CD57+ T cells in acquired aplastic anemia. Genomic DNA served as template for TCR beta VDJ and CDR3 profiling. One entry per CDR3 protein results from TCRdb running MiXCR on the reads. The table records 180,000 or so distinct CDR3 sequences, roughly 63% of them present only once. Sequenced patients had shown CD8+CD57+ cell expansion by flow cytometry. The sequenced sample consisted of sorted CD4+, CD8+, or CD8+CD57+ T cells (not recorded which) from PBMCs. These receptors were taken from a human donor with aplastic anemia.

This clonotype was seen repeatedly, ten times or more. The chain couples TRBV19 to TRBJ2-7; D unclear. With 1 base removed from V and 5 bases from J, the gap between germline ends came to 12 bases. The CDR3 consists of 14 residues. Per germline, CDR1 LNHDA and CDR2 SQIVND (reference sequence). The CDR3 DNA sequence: TGTGCCAGTAGTATAGTATCCGGGCATGACGAGCAGTACTTC. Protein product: CASSIVSGHDEQYF.

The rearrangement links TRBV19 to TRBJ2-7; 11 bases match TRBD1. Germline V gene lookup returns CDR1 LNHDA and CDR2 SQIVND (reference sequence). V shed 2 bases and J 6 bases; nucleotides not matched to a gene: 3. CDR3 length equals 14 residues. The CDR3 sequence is CASSIRGQGGEQYF. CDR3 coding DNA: TGTGCCAGTAGTATAAGGGGACAGGGGGGCGAGCAGTACTTC.

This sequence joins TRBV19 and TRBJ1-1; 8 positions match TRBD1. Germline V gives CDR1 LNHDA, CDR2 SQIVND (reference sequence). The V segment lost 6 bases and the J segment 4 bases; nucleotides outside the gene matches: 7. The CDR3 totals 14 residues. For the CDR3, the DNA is TGTGCCAGTAGCTCAGGGGGCGAGAGCACTGAAGCTTTCTTT. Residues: CASSSGGESTEAFF.

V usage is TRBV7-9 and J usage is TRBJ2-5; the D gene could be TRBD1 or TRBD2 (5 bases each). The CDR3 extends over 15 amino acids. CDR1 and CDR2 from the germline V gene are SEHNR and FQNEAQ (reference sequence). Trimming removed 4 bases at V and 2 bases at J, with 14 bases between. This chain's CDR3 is CASSWKPGPQETQYF. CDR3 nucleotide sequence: TGTGCCAGCAGCTGGAAACCGGGACCTCAAGAGACCCAGTACTTC.

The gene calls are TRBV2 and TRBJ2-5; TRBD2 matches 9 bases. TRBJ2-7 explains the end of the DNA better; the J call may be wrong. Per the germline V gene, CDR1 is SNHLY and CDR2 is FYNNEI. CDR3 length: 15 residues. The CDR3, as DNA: TGTGCCAGCAGTGAAAGGGGACTAGCTACCTACGAGCAGTACTTC. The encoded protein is CASSERGLATYEQYF.

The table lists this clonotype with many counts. The CDR3 region is CASSQGLLAGGPNNEQFF. The CDR3, as DNA: TGCGCCAGCAGCCAAGGCCTTCTAGCGGGGGGGCCCAACAATGAGCAGTTCTTC. V is TRBV4-1 and J is TRBJ2-1; 12 bases line up with TRBD2. V shed 1 base, J shed 5 bases, and the junction held 9 bases outside the gene matches. The CDR3 sequence is 18 residues long. Germline V gene data show CDR1 as MGHRA and CDR2 as YSYEKL.

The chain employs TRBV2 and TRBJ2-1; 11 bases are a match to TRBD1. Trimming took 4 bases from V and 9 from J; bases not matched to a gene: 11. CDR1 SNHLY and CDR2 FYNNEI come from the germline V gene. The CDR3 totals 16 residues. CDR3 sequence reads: CASSVQGQGARGEQFF. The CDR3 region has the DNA TGTGCCAGCAGTGTCCAAGGACAGGGGGCGCGGGGTGAGCAGTTCTTC.

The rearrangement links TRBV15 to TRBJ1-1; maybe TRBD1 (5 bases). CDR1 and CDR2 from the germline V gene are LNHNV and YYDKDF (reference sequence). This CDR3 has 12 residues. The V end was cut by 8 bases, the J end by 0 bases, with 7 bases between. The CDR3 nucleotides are TGTGCCACCTCGACAGTGAACACTGAAGCTTTCTTT. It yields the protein CATSTVNTEAFF.

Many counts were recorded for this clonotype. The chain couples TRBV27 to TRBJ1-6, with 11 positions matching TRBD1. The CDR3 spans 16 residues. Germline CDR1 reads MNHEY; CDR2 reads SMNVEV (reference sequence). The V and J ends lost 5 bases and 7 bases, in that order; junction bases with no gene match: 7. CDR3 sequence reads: CASSTDRGLLNSPLHF. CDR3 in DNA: TGTGCCAGCAGTACGGACAGGGGGCTGTTAAATTCACCCCTCCACTTT.

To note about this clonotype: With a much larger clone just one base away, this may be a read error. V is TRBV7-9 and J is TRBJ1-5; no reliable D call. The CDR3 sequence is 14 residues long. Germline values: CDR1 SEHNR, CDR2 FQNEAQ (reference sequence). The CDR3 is CASSPPPSNRPQHF. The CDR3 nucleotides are TGTGCCAGCAGCCCCCCTCCAAGCAATCGGCCCCAGCATTTT.

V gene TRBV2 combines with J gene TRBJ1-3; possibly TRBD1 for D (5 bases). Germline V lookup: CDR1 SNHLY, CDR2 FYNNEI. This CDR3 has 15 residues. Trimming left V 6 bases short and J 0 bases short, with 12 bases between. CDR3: CASRFDSPSGNTIYF. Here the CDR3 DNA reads TGTGCCAGCAGATTCGACAGTCCCTCTGGAAACACCATATATTTT.

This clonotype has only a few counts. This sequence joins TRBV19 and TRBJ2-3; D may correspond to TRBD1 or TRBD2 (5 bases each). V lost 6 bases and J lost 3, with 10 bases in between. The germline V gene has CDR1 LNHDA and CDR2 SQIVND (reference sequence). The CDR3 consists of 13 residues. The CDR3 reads CASRGVGTDTQYF. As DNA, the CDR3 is TGTGCCAGTAGGGGGGTGGGGACAGATACGCAGTATTTT.

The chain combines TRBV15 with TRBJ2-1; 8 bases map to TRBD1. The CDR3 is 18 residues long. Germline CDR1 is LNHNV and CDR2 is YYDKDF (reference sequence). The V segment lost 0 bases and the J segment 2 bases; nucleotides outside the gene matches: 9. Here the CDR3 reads CATSRDGQGINAYNEQFF. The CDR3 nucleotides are TGTGCCACCAGCAGAGACGGACAGGGCATTAACGCCTACAATGAGCAGTTCTTC.

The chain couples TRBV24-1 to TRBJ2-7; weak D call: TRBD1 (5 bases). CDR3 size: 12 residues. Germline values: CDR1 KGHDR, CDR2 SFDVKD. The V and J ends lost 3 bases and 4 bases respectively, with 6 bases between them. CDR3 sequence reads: CATSDDRYEQYF. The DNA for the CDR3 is TGTGCCACCAGTGATGACAGATACGAGCAGTACTTC.

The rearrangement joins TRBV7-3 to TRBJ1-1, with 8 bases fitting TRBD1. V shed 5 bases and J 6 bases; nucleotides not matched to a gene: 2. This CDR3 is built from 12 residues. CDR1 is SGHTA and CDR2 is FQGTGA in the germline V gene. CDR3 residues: CASSPQGAEAFF. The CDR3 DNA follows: TGTGCCAGCAGCCCACAGGGGGCTGAAGCTTTCTTT. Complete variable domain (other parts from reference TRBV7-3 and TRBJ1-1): GAGVSQTPSNKVTEKGKYVELRCDPISGHTALYWYRQSLGQGPEFLIYFQGTGAADDSGLPNDRFFAVRPEGSVSTLKIQRTERGDSAVYLCASSPQGAEAFFGQGTRLTVV.

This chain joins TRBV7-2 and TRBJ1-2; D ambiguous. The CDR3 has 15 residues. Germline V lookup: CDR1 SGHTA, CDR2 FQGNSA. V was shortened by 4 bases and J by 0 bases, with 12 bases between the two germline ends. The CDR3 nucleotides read TGTGCCAGCAGCTCAAGTCAGCCGGCTAACTATGGCTACACCTTC. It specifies CASSSSQPANYGYTF.

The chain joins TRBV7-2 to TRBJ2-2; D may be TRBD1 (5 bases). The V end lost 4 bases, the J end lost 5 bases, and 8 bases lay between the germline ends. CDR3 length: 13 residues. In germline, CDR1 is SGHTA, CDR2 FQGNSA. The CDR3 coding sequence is TGTGCCAGCAGCTCCACAGGTACCGGGGAGCTGTTTTTT. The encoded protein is CASSSTGTGELFF.

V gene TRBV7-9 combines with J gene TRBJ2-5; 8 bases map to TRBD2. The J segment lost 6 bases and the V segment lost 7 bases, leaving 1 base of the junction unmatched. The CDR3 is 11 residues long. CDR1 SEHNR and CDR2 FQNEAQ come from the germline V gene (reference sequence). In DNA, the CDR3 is TGTGCCAGCACGGGAGGGAAGACCCAGTACTTC. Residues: CASTGGKTQYF.

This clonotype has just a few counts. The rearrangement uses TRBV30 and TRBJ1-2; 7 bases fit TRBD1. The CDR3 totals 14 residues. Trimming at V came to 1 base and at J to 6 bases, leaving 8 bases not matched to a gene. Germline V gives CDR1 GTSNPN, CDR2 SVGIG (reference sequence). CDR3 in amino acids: CAWSGIGTENGYTF. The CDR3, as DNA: TGTGCCTGGAGTGGGATTGGGACAGAGAATGGCTACACCTTC.

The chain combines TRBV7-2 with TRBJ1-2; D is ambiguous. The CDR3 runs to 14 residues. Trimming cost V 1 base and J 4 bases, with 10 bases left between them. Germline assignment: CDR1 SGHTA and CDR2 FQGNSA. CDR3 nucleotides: TGTGCCAGCAGCTTAGTTAGCAGAAGCTATGGCTACACCTTC. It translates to CASSLVSRSYGYTF.

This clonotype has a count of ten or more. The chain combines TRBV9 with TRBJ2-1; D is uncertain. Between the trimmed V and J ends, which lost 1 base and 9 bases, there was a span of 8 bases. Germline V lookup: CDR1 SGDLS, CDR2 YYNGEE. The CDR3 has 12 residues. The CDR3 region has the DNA TGTGCCAGCAGCGTACCGAGGCCTGAGCAGTTCTTC. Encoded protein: CASSVPRPEQFF.

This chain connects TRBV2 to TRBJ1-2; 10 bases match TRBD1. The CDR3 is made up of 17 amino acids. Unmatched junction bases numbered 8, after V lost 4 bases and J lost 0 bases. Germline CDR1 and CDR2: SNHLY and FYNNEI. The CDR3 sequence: CASSVRDRGAANYGYTF. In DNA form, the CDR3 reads TGTGCCAGCAGTGTGAGGGACAGGGGAGCAGCTAACTATGGCTACACCTTC.

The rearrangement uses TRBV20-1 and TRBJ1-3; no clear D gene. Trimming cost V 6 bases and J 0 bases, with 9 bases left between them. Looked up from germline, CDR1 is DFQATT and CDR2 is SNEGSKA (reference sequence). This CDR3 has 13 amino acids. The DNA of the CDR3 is TGCAGTGCACCAGACGGCTCTGGAAACACCATATATTTT. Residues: CSAPDGSGNTIYF.

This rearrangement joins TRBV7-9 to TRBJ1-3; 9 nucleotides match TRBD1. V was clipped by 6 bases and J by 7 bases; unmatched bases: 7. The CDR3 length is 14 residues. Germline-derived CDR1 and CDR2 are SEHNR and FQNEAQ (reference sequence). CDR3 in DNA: TGTGCCAGCAGGGGGGACAGGGTAGCTAACACCATATATTTT. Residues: CASRGDRVANTIYF. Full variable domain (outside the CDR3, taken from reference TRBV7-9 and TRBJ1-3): DTGVSQNPRHKITKRGQNVTFRCDPISEHNRLYWYRQTLGQGPEFLTYFQNEAQLEKSRLLSDRFSAERPKGSFSTLEIQRTEQGDSAMYLCASRGDRVANTIYFGEGSWLTVV.

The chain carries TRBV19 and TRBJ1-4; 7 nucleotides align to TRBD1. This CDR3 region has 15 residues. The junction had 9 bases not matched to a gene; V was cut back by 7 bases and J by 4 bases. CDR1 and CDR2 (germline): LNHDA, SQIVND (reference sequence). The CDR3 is CASTQTGRGNEKLFF. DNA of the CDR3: TGTGCCAGTACTCAGACAGGGAGGGGTAATGAAAAACTGTTTTTT.

The CDR3 DNA is TGCAGTGCTAGAGATCCTCCACAGGGCCACTATGGCTACACCTTC. Translating gives CSARDPPQGHYGYTF. The chain carries TRBV20-1 and TRBJ1-2; possibly TRBD1 for D (6 bases). V lost 0 bases and J lost 3, with 14 bases in between. CDR1 is DFQATT and CDR2 is SNEGSKA in the germline V gene (reference sequence). This CDR3 has 15 residues.

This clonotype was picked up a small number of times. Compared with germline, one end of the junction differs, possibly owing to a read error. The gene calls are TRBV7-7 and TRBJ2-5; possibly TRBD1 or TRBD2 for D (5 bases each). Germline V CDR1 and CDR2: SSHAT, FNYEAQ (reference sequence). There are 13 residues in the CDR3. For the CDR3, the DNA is TGTGCTAGCAGCCCCGGGGAGAGGGGGACCCAGTACTTC. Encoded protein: CASSPGERGTQYF.

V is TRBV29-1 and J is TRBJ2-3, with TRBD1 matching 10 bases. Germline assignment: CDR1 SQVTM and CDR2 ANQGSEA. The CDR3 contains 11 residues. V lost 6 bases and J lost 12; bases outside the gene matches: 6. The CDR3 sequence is CSVRGQGKQYF. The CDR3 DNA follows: TGCAGCGTACGGGGACAGGGGAAACAGTATTTT.

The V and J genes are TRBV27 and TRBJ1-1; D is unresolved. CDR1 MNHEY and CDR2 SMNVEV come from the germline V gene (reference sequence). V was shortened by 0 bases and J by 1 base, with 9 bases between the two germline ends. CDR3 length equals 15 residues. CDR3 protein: CASSLSQPGNTEAFF. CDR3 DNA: TGTGCCAGCAGTTTATCTCAGCCAGGGAACACTGAAGCTTTCTTT.

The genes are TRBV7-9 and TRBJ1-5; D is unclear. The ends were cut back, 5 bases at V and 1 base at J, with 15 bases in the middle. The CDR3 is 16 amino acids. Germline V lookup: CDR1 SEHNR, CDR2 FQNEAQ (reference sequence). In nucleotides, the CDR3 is TGTGCCAGCAGCCACGGAGGTGGAATGAGCAATCAGCCCCAGCATTTT. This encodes CASSHGGGMSNQPQHF.

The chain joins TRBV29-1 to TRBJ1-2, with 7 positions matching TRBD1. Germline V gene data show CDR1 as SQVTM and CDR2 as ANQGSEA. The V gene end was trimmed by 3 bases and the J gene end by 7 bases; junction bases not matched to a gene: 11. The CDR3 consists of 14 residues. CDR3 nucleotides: TGCAGCGTTGATGATGAGACTAGACAGGGTGGCTACACCTTC. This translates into CSVDDETRQGGYTF.

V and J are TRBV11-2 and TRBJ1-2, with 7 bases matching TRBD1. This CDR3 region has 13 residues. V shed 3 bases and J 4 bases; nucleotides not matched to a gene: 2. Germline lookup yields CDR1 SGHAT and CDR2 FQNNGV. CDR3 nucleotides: TGTGCCAGCAGCTTTCGACAGGGCTATGGCTACACCTTC. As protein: CASSFRQGYGYTF.